The clone carrying this T cell receptor (beta chain) has ten or more counts. Unsorted libraries used 2 million PBMCs kept at -80 degrees C. CDR3 length: 16 amino acids. Germline assignment: CDR1 SNHLY and CDR2 FYNNEI. V was pared by 6 bases and J by 0 bases, with 17 bases between. TCRdb itself ran the 5' RACE reads through MiXCR, one entry per CDR3 protein. The repertoire has 50,000 to 75,000 distinct CDR3 sequences, roughly 3.7% of them found once; the top ten carry roughly 2.6%. The data were taken from a study of neurological immune-mediated disorders. About the research overall: Multiple sclerosis patients numbering around 35 comprised approximately 30 relapsing-remitting and 3 secondary progressive patients.

The TCR sequence derives from a man between 45 and 60 years old with multiple sclerosis. J is TRBJ1-1 and V is TRBV2, with a weak D call TRBD1 (5 bases). Sample: PBMCs. The CDR3 is CASSRRGIGMNTEAFF. The CDR3 coding sequence is TGTGCCAGCAGCCGAAGGGGTATCGGGATGAACACTGAAGCTTTCTTT.